Detailed here is one T cell receptor beta chain. This sample was included in a study of cytomegalovirus exposure and HLA in healthy donors. Turning to the study itself: From about 180 million T cells, an earlier analysis saw roughly 110 million unique TCR beta sequences. Inside one of the first data releases sat 80 million to 95 million unique TCRs taken from HLA-typed donors.

Germline V gives CDR1 LNHNV, CDR2 YYDKDF (reference sequence). Germline trimming cut 0 bases from V and 5 bases from J; bases unmatched to any gene: 15. The CDR3 covers 18 residues. With 60 Vbeta and 13 Jbeta primers, the PCR was carried out. Clones were read by immunoSEQ multiplex PCR, and TCRdb kept only the in-frame ones, dropping some. The sample carries 130,000 or so clones, over 70% recorded once. The origin of this receptor is a woman between 18 and 29 years old in good health and CMV-seronegative. This chain joins TRBV15 and TRBJ2-7; 8 positions agree with TRBD1. Sequences were obtained from PBMCs. The CDR3 sequence is CATSRELPGQEGFDEQYF. CDR3 sequence (DNA): TGTGCCACCAGCAGAGAACTACCGGGACAGGAGGGGTTCGACGAGCAGTACTTC.